These 16 T cell receptor beta chains originate from one sample sequenced in a study of blood T cell repertoires in COVID-19. This table comes from immunoSEQ multiplex PCR, and its TCRdb copy is limited to in-frame clones, with some not included. The table includes fewer than 100,000 clones, roughly 90% detected once. The sample was peripheral blood. These receptors were obtained from a man older than 75 in a cohort sampled during active COVID-19.

This clone has only a few counts. The V call is TRBV6-5, the J call TRBJ1-5; weak D call: TRBD1 (5 bases). Trimming cost V 2 bases and J 0 bases, with 8 bases left between them. CDR1 is MNHEY, CDR2 SVGAGI, per germline. The CDR3 has 15 amino acids. The CDR3 sequence: CASSYDRDSNQPQHF. CDR3 coding DNA: TGTGCCAGCAGTTACGACAGAGATAGCAATCAGCCCCAGCATTTT.

This clone showed up just once. The chain uses TRBV6-5 and TRBJ1-4, with a tentative D call TRBD1 (6 bases). Germline CDR1 MNHEY, CDR2 SVGAGI. The CDR3 has 14 amino acids. Trimming removed 2 bases at V and 7 bases at J, with 11 bases between. The DNA for the CDR3 is TGTGCCAGCAGTTACACAGACAGGTTTGAAAAACTGTTTTTT. This codes for CASSYTDRFEKLFF.

The gene calls are TRBV24-1 and TRBJ2-3; the match to TRBD1 covers 8 bases. Germline V gene data show CDR1 as KGHDR and CDR2 as SFDVKD. V gave up 4 bases and J gave up 5 bases; unmatched junction bases: 10. The CDR3 contains 16 residues. The CDR3 region has the DNA TGTGCCACCAGTGACCTGACAGGGGACTCCAGAGATACGCAGTATTTT. This translates into CATSDLTGDSRDTQYF.

The chain couples TRBV25-1 to TRBJ2-1, with TRBD2 as a possible D gene (7 bases). The CDR3 runs 14 residues. Germline V gives CDR1 MGHDK, CDR2 SYGVNS. With 2 bases removed from V and 7 bases from J, the gap between germline ends came to 12 bases. DNA for the CDR3: TGTGCCAGCAGTGAAGCGGGGGCGAGAAATGAGCAGTTCTTC. Translating gives CASSEAGARNEQFF.

The gene calls are TRBV19 and TRBJ2-5; perhaps TRBD2 as D (6 bases). The germline CDR1 and CDR2 sequences are LNHDA and SQIVND (reference sequence). The CDR3 sequence is 14 residues long. Trimming removed 2 bases from V and 5 bases from J, with 12 bases in between. In DNA form, the CDR3 reads TGTGCCAGTAGTATACGGAGGGCTGGGGAGACCCAGTACTTC. Protein product: CASSIRRAGETQYF.

The J gene is TRBJ1-2, the V gene TRBV4-2; D is ambiguous. Per germline, CDR1 LGHNA and CDR2 YNFKEQ. Trimming cost V 1 base and J 8 bases, with 14 bases left between them. This CDR3 contains 14 residues. CDR3 sequence: CASSQVGPESGYTF. The CDR3 DNA sequence: TGTGCCAGCAGCCAAGTTGGCCCTGAATCGGGCTACACCTTC.

The chain uses TRBV7-9 and TRBJ2-3; TRBD2 aligns across 14 bases. V trimming: 5 bases; J trimming: 4 bases; junction bases outside the gene matches: 8. Germline CDR1 and CDR2: SEHNR and FQNEAQ (reference sequence). The CDR3 length is 17 residues. CDR3 bases: TGTGCCAGCAGCCCCGGGACTAGCGGGGGTGCGGCAGATACGCAGTATTTT. Translation gives CASSPGTSGGAADTQYF.

This clone was observed once. The chain joins TRBV29-1 to TRBJ2-5; D is unclear. This CDR3 contains 14 residues. Germline V gene data show CDR1 as SQVTM and CDR2 as ANQGSEA. V was clipped by 6 bases and J by 5 bases, with 19 bases between them. The CDR3 reads CSVREVAPRETQYF. CDR3 DNA: TGCAGCGTCCGCGAGGTGGCACCACGGGAGACCCAGTACTTC.

The chain joins TRBV11-2 to TRBJ1-2, with TRBD1 matching over 8 bases. This CDR3 has 14 residues. The V gene end was trimmed by 6 bases and the J gene end by 4 bases; junction bases not matched to a gene: 7. Per germline, CDR1 SGHAT and CDR2 FQNNGV. The CDR3 loop reads CASSFQGAAYGYTF. The CDR3 coding sequence is TGTGCCAGCAGTTTTCAGGGGGCGGCCTATGGCTACACCTTC.

This clone was observed a single time. This rearrangement joins TRBV6-5 to TRBJ2-5; D is uncertain. V shed 7 bases and J shed 5 bases, with 8 bases lying between them. Germline V gene sequence: CDR1 MNHEY, CDR2 SVGAGI. This CDR3 is built from 11 residues. The CDR3 sequence: CASTQRETQYF. The CDR3 coding sequence is TGTGCCAGCACCCAGAGGGAGACCCAGTACTTC.

The chain couples TRBV7-2 to TRBJ2-5, with no clear D. V was cut by 5 bases and J by 4 bases, with 11 bases left in between. This CDR3 has 13 amino acids. The germline V gene has CDR1 SGHTA and CDR2 FQGNSA. The CDR3 DNA reads as TGTGCCAGCAGCCCCCGGGTGAGAGAGACCCAGTACTTC. As protein: CASSPRVRETQYF.

The table lists this clone with a count of one. CDR3 nucleotide sequence: TGTGCCAGCAGTTCTACGGACAGGAAAAACATTCAGTACTTC. Its protein product is CASSSTDRKNIQYF. The chain is built from TRBV6-5 and TRBJ2-4; 7 bases match TRBD1. This CDR3 spans 14 amino acids. The germline V gene has CDR1 MNHEY and CDR2 SVGAGI. Trimming at V came to 4 bases and at J to 4 bases, leaving 4 bases not matched to a gene.

The chain recombines TRBV27 with TRBJ2-1; 14 positions match TRBD2. The V and J ends lost 3 bases and 6 bases, in that order; junction bases with no gene match: 10. Per germline, CDR1 MNHEY and CDR2 SMNVEV (reference sequence). CDR3 length equals 18 residues. Here the CDR3 DNA reads TGTGCCAGCAGTTTGTCGGGATCGGGACTAGCGGGGGTCAATGAGCAGTTCTTC. This encodes CASSLSGSGLAGVNEQFF.

The CDR3 DNA reads as TGTGCCAGCAGTGTGGCACCCTACGAGCAGTACTTC. This sequence encodes CASSVAPYEQYF. The chain uses TRBV2 and TRBJ2-7; D gene unclear. CDR1 is SNHLY, CDR2 FYNNEI, per germline. CDR3 length: 12 residues. With 4 bases removed from V and 2 bases from J, the gap between germline ends came to 6 bases.

The chain has TRBV7-2 and TRBJ2-3; weak D call: TRBD2 (7 bases). Trimming removed 4 bases at V and 0 bases at J, with 14 bases between. Germline V gives CDR1 SGHTA, CDR2 FQGNSA. The CDR3 contains 16 residues. CDR3 DNA sequence: TGTGCCAGCAGCTCCCCTAAGGGGGGGAGCACAGATACGCAGTATTTT. This translates into CASSSPKGGSTDTQYF.

This clone was observed a few times. The chain combines TRBV29-1 with TRBJ1-4, with D unresolved. Trimming removed 0 bases at V and 8 bases at J, with 13 bases between. Looked up from germline, CDR1 is SQVTM and CDR2 is ANQGSEA. This CDR3 is 14 amino acids long. The CDR3, as DNA: TGCAGCGTTGAAGATCCGGGGTTTCGGGAAAAACTGTTTTTT. As protein: CSVEDPGFREKLFF.